These 20 T cell receptor beta chains came from one sample sequenced in a study of regulatory T cells in long-lasting Graves disease. Both iRepertoire HTBI primers and Arm-PCR of CDR3 regions were used to build the TCR beta libraries. TCRdb re-derived calls from the multiplex PCR reads in MiXCR, one entry per CDR3 protein. The sample shows about 470,000 distinct CDR3 sequences, around a fifth of them seen only once. Time point denoted: persistent/refractory GD, antithyroid drugs over 5 years with positive TRAb. Scientists built the TCR library using RNA that was extracted from PBMCs. Here the sequenced sample was peripheral blood mononuclear cells (PBMCs), taken when the disease was refractory, from a patient treated with antithyroid drugs. The receptors here all came from a female donor with Graves disease.

This clonotype is a singleton in its sample. The rearrangement links TRBV12-3 or TRBV12-4 to TRBJ2-1; 10 positions match TRBD2. The length of the CDR3 is 17 residues. V lost 5 bases and J lost 8; bases outside the gene matches: 15. In DNA, the CDR3 is TGTGCCAGCAGTCCATTTAAGCAAGCGGGAGGGTCGGATGAGCAGTTCTTC. Its translation is CASSPFKQAGGSDEQFF.

This clonotype has ten or more counts. This rearrangement joins TRBV29-1 to TRBJ1-1; D gene uncertain. V lost 4 bases to trimming and J lost 0 bases, with 9 bases between them. This CDR3 region has 13 residues. CDR1 is SQVTM, CDR2 ANQGSEA, per germline. Here the CDR3 reads CSVGFLMNTEAFF. Written as DNA, the CDR3 is TGCAGCGTTGGGTTTCTCATGAACACTGAAGCTTTCTTT.

The V and J genes are TRBV5-1 and TRBJ2-7; D gene ambiguous. The V gene lost 3 bases and the J gene lost 0 bases, with 13 bases spanning the gap. This CDR3 comprises 15 residues. CDR1 SGHRS and CDR2 YFSETQ come from the germline V gene. The CDR3 coding sequence is TGCGCCAGCAGCTCCTCTCCGGCGAGCTCCTACGAGCAGTACTTC. Translation gives CASSSSPASSYEQYF.

This clonotype was detected ten times or more. A read error may account for a junction end that differs from germline. This sequence joins TRBV12-3 or TRBV12-4 and TRBJ1-1, with no clear D. This CDR3 contains 14 residues. CDR3 sequence reads: CASSLGLMNTEAFF. CDR3 coding DNA: TGTGCCAGCAGCTTAGGGCTGATGAACACTGAAGCTTTCTTT.

This clonotype was observed a handful of times. V gene TRBV7-6 combines with J gene TRBJ2-5; 10 positions match TRBD1. Germline CDR1 and CDR2: SGHVS and FNYEAQ. Unmatched junction bases numbered 9, after V lost 4 bases and J lost 7 bases. This CDR3 has 15 amino acids. The CDR3 sequence: CASSSRQGAKGTQYF. The CDR3, as DNA: TGTGCCAGCAGCTCACGACAGGGGGCTAAGGGGACCCAGTACTTC.

This clonotype was seen only a few times. The chain recombines TRBV18 with TRBJ1-1, with a possible D match to TRBD1 (5 bases). Trimming shortened V by 5 bases and J by 3 bases, and 10 bases separated the two germline ends. Germline CDR1 is KGHSH and CDR2 is LQKENI. The CDR3 has 13 amino acids. The DNA of the CDR3 is TGTGCCAGCTCAAGCTCGGGGCACACTGAAGCTTTCTTT. As protein: CASSSSGHTEAFF.

This clonotype was detected ten times or more. The chain links TRBV28 to TRBJ1-6, with 8 bases that match TRBD1. Per germline, CDR1 MDHEN and CDR2 SYDVKM. CDR3 length: 16 amino acids. The V segment lost 2 bases and the J segment 7 bases; nucleotides outside the gene matches: 7. The CDR3 DNA reads as TGTGCCAGCAGTTTAGGCAGGGGGCAATTGAATTCACCCCTCCACTTT. This sequence encodes CASSLGRGQLNSPLHF.

This clonotype was picked up a small number of times. V usage is TRBV19 and J usage is TRBJ2-7; 12 nucleotides line up with TRBD2. CDR3 length: 16 amino acids. CDR1 is LNHDA, CDR2 SQIVND, per germline (reference sequence). V was pared by 1 base and J by 4 bases, with 5 bases of the junction left unmatched. Written as DNA, the CDR3 is TGTGCCAGTAGTATAGGACTAGCGGGAGAGGGGTACGAGCAGTACTTC. The encoded protein is CASSIGLAGEGYEQYF.

Of note for this clonotype: A clone one base away is much larger, so this may be a read error. The chain recombines TRBV28 with TRBJ1-3; D unresolved. This CDR3 contains 15 residues. Germline assignment: CDR1 MDHEN and CDR2 SYDVKM. Trimming left V 5 bases short and J 3 bases short, with 14 bases between. The CDR3 nucleotides are TGTGCCAGCAGTGGAGAGGCGGGCGATGGAAACACCATATATTTT. This sequence encodes CASSGEAGDGNTIYF.

The rearrangement joins TRBV7-9 to TRBJ1-1, with TRBD1 matching 7 bases. CDR1 and CDR2 (germline): SEHNR, FQNEAQ (reference sequence). V lost 3 bases to trimming and J lost 0 bases; unmatched junction nucleotides: 16. The CDR3 has 19 amino acids. The CDR3 loop reads CASSLGNRKGAFLNTEAFF. The CDR3 DNA is TGTGCCAGCAGCTTGGGGAACAGGAAGGGGGCCTTCCTGAACACTGAAGCTTTCTTT.

Many counts were recorded for this clonotype. V usage is TRBV28 and J usage is TRBJ1-4, with 8 bases fitting TRBD1. Germline V lookup: CDR1 MDHEN, CDR2 SYDVKM. With 6 bases clipped from V and 6 bases from J, the junction kept 9 bases outside the gene matches. The CDR3 sequence is 15 residues long. The CDR3 is CASSSSGGVDEKLFF. CDR3 coding DNA: TGTGCCAGCAGCTCCTCAGGGGGCGTAGATGAAAAACTGTTTTTT.

This clonotype was observed a handful of times. The V and J genes are TRBV6-1 and TRBJ1-5; no reliable D call. With 10 bases removed from V and 2 bases from J, the gap between germline ends came to 12 bases. CDR3 length equals 13 residues. CDR1 MNHNS and CDR2 SASEGT come from the germline V gene. DNA for the CDR3: TGTGCCACCGTCGGAAGGGGCAATCAGCCCCAGCATTTT. Amino acids: CATVGRGNQPQHF.

As to this clonotype: The junction does not match germline at one end; this may be a read error. V gene TRBV7-2 combines with J gene TRBJ2-5; 10 bases are a match to TRBD1. The CDR3 covers 13 residues. Germline CDR1 and CDR2: SGHTA and FQGNSA. The CDR3 region is CASRKGQGETQYF. CDR3 coding DNA: TGCGCCAGCAGGAAGGGACAGGGGGAGACCCAGTACTTC.

This clonotype has a handful of counts. The chain employs TRBV7-9 and TRBJ1-2; D gene ambiguous. Germline assignment: CDR1 SEHNR and CDR2 FQNEAQ (reference sequence). This CDR3 is built from 14 residues. V was clipped by 0 bases and J by 3 bases, with 8 bases between them. CDR3 sequence (DNA): TGTGCCAGCAGCTTAGCAAGTTTCCACTATGGCTACACCTTC. Amino acids: CASSLASFHYGYTF.

This clonotype was counted between two and nine times. The chain uses TRBV6-1 and TRBJ2-4, with 8 bases lining up with TRBD2. The CDR3 is made up of 16 amino acids. V trimming: 5 bases; J trimming: 0 bases; junction bases outside the gene matches: 6. Germline lookup yields CDR1 MNHNS and CDR2 SASEGT. DNA of the CDR3: TGTGCCAGCAGTACAGAGCGGGAGCTAGCCAAAAACATTCAGTACTTC. It specifies CASSTERELAKNIQYF.

The rearrangement joins TRBV27 to TRBJ1-2, with a tentative D call TRBD1 (6 bases). This CDR3 is 15 amino acids long. V lost 2 bases, J lost 7 bases, and 17 bases lay in between. CDR1 is MNHEY, CDR2 SMNVEV, per germline (reference sequence). CDR3 sequence reads: CASSLRGHQDRGYTF. CDR3 sequence (DNA): TGTGCCAGCAGTTTAAGGGGACATCAGGACCGTGGCTACACCTTC.

Ten or more counts support this clonotype. The J gene is TRBJ1-5, the V gene TRBV28; no reliable D call. The V and J ends lost 6 bases and 3 bases respectively, with 15 bases between them. Germline CDR1 and CDR2: MDHEN and SYDVKM. The CDR3 is made up of 15 amino acids. The chain's CDR3 is CASRREVPDNQPQHF. In nucleotides, the CDR3 is TGTGCCAGCAGACGTGAGGTCCCTGACAATCAGCCCCAGCATTTT.

This clonotype occurred many times. J is TRBJ1-2 and V is TRBV28; 7 bases are shared with TRBD1. Germline CDR1 is MDHEN and CDR2 is SYDVKM. The CDR3 runs to 12 residues. With V trimmed by 8 bases and J by 4 bases, 4 bases remained unmatched. CDR3 sequence (DNA): TGTGCCAGCGGGACAGCGGGCTATGGCTACACCTTC. Its protein is CASGTAGYGYTF.

On this clonotype itself: Given a much more abundant clone one base away, this may be a read error. The V and J genes are TRBV7-2 and TRBJ1-6; possible D gene TRBD1, 5 bases. Looked up from germline, CDR1 is SGHTA and CDR2 is FQGNSA. This CDR3 has 12 amino acids. V was pared by 4 bases and J by 10 bases, with 8 bases between. CDR3 residues: CASSSRDSPLHF. The DNA of the CDR3 is TGTGCCAGCAGCTCCAGGGACTCACCCCTCCACTTT.

The chain employs TRBV7-8 and TRBJ1-2; D not certain. Germline CDR1 reads SGHVS; CDR2 reads FQNEAQ. The CDR3 is made up of 17 amino acids. With 2 bases removed from V and 5 bases from J, the gap between germline ends came to 21 bases. CDR3 sequence: CASSLYSPAGRRYGYTF. DNA of the CDR3: TGTGCCAGCAGCTTATATAGCCCTGCGGGTCGACGGTATGGCTACACCTTC.